This T cell receptor beta chain emerged from a study of chemoradiotherapy in HPV16-positive cancers. CDR1 is SGHDN, CDR2 FVKESK, per germline. CDR3 size: 13 residues. V dropped 3 bases and J dropped 11 bases, with 16 bases sitting between them. Some clones are missing from TCRdb's copy, which holds only in-frame ones; the method was immunoSEQ multiplex PCR. The sample has some 19,000 clones, around 85% seen once. The J gene is TRBJ1-1, the V gene TRBV14, with no clear D. The sequenced sample was blood, obtained from a patient who underwent chemoradiotherapy. The sequence came from a human donor with HPV-associated anogenital cancer. The chain's CDR3 is CASSQGFPATAFF. The CDR3 DNA reads TGTGCCAGCAGCCAGGGTTTCCCGGCAACGGCTTTCTTT.